Below, 3 T cell receptor beta chains from the same sample are listed, as sequenced in a study of early T cells in non-severe SARS-CoV-2 infection. TCRdb itself ran the 5' RACE reads through MiXCR, one entry per CDR3 protein. Of 25,000 to 30,000 distinct CDR3 sequences detected, around 5.4% appear once; the ten largest clones hold 0.92%. The sequencing input was whole blood. The receptors derive from an adult who was a healthcare worker with PCR-confirmed SARS-CoV-2 infection or an uninfected control (not recorded which).

The table lists this clonotype with many counts. The chain uses TRBV20-1 and TRBJ2-1, with unresolved D. From germline, CDR1 is DFQATT and CDR2 SNEGSKA (reference sequence). Trimming shortened V by 4 bases and J by 0 bases, and 10 bases separated the two germline ends. CDR3 size: 14 residues. DNA for the CDR3: TGCAGTGCTACTCGTACAAGCTCCTACAATGAGCAGTTCTTC. Translating it yields CSATRTSSYNEQFF.

Many counts were recorded for this clonotype. The rearrangement links TRBV28 to TRBJ1-1; 12 bases are shared with TRBD1. V was clipped by 5 bases and J by 11 bases; unmatched bases: 12. Germline assignment: CDR1 MDHEN and CDR2 SYDVKM. The CDR3 runs 15 residues. The CDR3 coding sequence is TGTGCCAGCAGTGGGAACCGGGACAGGGGGCTTTACGCTTTCTTT. Translated, it gives CASSGNRDRGLYAFF.

Only a few counts were recorded for this clonotype. The chain employs TRBV6-5 and TRBJ1-2, with D uncertain. Germline CDR1 reads MNHEY; CDR2 reads SVGAGI. The ends were cut back, 4 bases at V and 8 bases at J, with 14 bases in the middle. The CDR3 spans 13 residues. CDR3 residues: CASSFSGPGGYTF. Here the CDR3 DNA reads TGTGCCAGCAGTTTCTCCGGGCCTGGAGGCTACACCTTC.